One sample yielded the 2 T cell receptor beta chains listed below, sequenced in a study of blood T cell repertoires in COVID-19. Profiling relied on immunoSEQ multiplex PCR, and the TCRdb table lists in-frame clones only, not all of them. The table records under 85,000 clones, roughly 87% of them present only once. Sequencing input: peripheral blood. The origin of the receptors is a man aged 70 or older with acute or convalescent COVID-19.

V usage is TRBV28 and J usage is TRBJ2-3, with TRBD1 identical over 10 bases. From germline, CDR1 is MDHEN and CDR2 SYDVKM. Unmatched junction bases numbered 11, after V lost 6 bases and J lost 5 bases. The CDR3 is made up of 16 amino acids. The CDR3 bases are TGTGCCAGCAGAGGGACAGGGGCCGAGGGCCGAGATACGCAGTATTTT. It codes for CASRGTGAEGRDTQYF.

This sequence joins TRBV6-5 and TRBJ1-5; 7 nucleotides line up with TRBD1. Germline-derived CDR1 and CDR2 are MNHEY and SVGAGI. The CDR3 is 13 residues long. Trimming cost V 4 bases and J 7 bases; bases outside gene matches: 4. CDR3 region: CASSSQGTQPQHF. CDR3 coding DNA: TGTGCCAGCAGTTCACAGGGGACCCAGCCCCAGCATTTT.